The 4 T cell receptor beta chains in this list originate from one sample, sequenced in a study of response to subunit inactivated influenza vaccine. TCRdb ran MiXCR on the RT-PCR reads and lists one entry per CDR3 protein. This sample has about 700,000 distinct CDR3 sequences, with about 15% found just once. Material: PBMCs from blood, obtained 14 days before vaccination. The receptors come from a man between 45 and 60 years old who received an inactivated influenza vaccine.

Ten or more counts support this clonotype. The chain links TRBV28 to TRBJ2-7; the D gene is possibly TRBD2 (5 bases). The CDR3 spans 15 residues. V was trimmed by 7 bases and J by 7 bases, leaving 23 bases between them. The germline V gene has CDR1 MDHEN and CDR2 SYDVKM. CDR3 DNA sequence: TGTGCCAGCACCCTATTAGGAGCGGTTTGGCAAGAGCAGTACTTC. This codes for CASTLLGAVWQEQYF.

This clonotype has just a few counts. The DNA of the CDR3 is TGCAGCGTTGAACTTGACAGGGGGACCTACGAGCAGTACTTC. As protein: CSVELDRGTYEQYF. This rearrangement joins TRBV29-1 to TRBJ2-7, with 9 bases matching TRBD1. Germline CDR1 reads SQVTM; CDR2 reads ANQGSEA. This CDR3 contains 14 residues. V was clipped by 2 bases and J by 2 bases; unmatched bases: 4.

The V gene is TRBV5-1, the J gene TRBJ2-1; D is unclear. The CDR3 loop spans 12 amino acids. Trimming removed 0 bases from V and 15 bases from J, with 13 bases in between. From germline, CDR1 is SGHRS and CDR2 YFSETQ. The CDR3 here is CASSLASKDRFF. The CDR3 nucleotides are TGCGCCAGCAGCTTGGCCAGTAAGGATCGGTTCTTC.

The chain recombines TRBV20-1 with TRBJ2-1; 12 nucleotides line up with TRBD2. CDR3 length equals 14 residues. Trimming took 5 bases from V and 4 from J; bases not matched to a gene: 3. Germline loops: CDR1 DFQATT, CDR2 SNEGSKA (reference sequence). The CDR3 is CSAGLAGGYNEQFF. The CDR3 region has the DNA TGCAGTGCTGGGCTAGCGGGAGGGTACAATGAGCAGTTCTTC.